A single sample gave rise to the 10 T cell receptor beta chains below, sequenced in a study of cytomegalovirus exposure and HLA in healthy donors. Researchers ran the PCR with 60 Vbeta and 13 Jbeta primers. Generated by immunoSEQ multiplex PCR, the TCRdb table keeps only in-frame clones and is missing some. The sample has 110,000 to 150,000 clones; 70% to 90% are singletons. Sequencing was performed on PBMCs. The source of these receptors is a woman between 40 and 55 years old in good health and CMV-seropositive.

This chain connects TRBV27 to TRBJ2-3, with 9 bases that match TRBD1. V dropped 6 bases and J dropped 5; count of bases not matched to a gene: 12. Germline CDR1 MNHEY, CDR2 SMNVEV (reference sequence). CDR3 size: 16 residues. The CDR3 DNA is TGTGCCAGCAGCACCGCCGGGACAGGGTCGGGAGATACGCAGTATTTT. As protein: CASSTAGTGSGDTQYF.

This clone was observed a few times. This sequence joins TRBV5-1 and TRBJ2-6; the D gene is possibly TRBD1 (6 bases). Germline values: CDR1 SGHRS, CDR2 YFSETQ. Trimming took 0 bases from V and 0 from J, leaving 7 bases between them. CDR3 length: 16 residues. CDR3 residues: CASSLEGGSGANVLTF. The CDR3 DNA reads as TGCGCCAGCAGCTTGGAAGGGGGCTCTGGGGCCAACGTCCTGACTTTC.

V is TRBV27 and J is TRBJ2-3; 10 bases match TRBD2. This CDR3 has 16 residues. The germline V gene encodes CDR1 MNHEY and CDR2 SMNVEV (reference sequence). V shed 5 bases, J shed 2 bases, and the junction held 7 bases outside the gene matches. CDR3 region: CASSPRTSGYTDTQYF. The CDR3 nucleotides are TGTGCCAGCAGTCCCCGGACTAGCGGCTACACAGATACGCAGTATTTT.

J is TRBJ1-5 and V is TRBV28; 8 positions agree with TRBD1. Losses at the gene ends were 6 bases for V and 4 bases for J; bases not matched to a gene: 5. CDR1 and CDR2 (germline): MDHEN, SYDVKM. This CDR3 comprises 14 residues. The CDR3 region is CASRQGQGNQPQHF. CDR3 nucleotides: TGTGCCAGCAGACAAGGACAGGGAAATCAGCCCCAGCATTTT.

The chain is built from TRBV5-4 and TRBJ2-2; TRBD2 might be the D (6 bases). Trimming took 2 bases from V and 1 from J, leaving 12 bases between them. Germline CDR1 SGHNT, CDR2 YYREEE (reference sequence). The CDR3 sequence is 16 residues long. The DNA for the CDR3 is TGTGCCAGCAGCTTATCGGCGGGGCGGAACACCGGGGAGCTGTTTTTT. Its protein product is CASSLSAGRNTGELFF.

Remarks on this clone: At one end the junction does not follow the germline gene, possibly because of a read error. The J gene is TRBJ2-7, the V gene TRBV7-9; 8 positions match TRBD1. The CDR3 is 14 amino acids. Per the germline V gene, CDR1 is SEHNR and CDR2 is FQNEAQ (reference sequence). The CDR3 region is CSSSMGQATYEQYF. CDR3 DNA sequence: TGTTCCAGCAGCATGGGACAGGCGACCTACGAGCAGTACTTC.

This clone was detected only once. For the CDR3, the DNA is TGTGCCAGCTCTTTAATAGCGGGTTCAAGCAGGAACACCGGGGAGCTGTTTTTT. Its translation is CASSLIAGSSRNTGELFF. This rearrangement joins TRBV18 to TRBJ2-2; TRBD2 aligns across 7 bases. CDR3 size: 18 residues. Germline values: CDR1 KGHSH, CDR2 LQKENI. V dropped 6 bases and J dropped 1; count of bases not matched to a gene: 14.

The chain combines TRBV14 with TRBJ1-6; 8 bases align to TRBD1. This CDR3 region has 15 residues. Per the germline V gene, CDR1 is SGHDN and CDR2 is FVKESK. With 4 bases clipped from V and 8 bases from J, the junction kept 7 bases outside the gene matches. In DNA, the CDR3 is TGTGCCAGCAGCCGAACACAGGGGGTTGATTCACCCCTCCACTTT. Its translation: CASSRTQGVDSPLHF.

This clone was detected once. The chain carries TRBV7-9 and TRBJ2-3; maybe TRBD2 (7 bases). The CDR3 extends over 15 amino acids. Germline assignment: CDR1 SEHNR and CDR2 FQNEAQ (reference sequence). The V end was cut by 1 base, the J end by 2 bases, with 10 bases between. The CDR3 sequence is CASSLGGGYTDTQYF. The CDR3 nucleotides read TGTGCCAGCAGCTTAGGGGGGGGCTACACAGATACGCAGTATTTT. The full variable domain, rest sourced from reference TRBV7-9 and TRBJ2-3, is DTGVSQNPRHKITKRGQNVTFRCDPISEHNRLYWYRQTLGQGPEFLTYFQNEAQLEKSRLLSDRFSAERPKGSFSTLEIQRTEQGDSAMYLCASSLGGGYTDTQYFGPGTRLTVL.

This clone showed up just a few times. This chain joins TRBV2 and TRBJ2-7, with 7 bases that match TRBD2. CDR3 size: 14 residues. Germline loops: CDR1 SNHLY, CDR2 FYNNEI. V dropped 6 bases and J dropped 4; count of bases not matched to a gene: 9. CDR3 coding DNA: TGTGCCAGCAGGCCCTCGGGCGGGGGTTACGAGCAGTACTTC. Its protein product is CASRPSGGGYEQYF.